This T cell receptor beta chain originates from a study of CD8 T cells in ankylosing spondylitis. Study observations and caveats: Before this, some motif variants had been reported in reactive arthritis synovial fluid and blood. Disease-linked clones were found to be CD8+ and relatively rare in peripheral blood. The study looked at matched synovial fluid samples from ankylosing spondylitis patients. Disease-linked clones were reported to be significantly enriched there. Typical of ankylosing spondylitis blood, it appeared, was a TCR beta motif of eight highly homologous variants.

V lost 7 bases and J lost 4, with 12 bases in between. This CDR3 region has 13 residues. Germline assignment: CDR1 KGHDR and CDR2 SFDVKD. Turning to this clonotype: Its cognate antigen is unknown.

TCRdb recomputed calls from the 5' RACE reads with MiXCR, one row per CDR3 protein. The top ten hold approximately 0.93% of the sample, which has roughly 440,000 distinct CDR3 sequences, about 15% seen once. The clonotype was recovered from a male donor with ankylosing spondylitis. The material sequenced was blood, either unsorted or a sorted T cell fraction (not recorded which). The genes are TRBV24-1 and TRBJ1-1; a weak D match, TRBD1 (5 bases). In DNA form, the CDR3 reads TGTGCCACCAGGCAGGGTGCGGCCACTGAAGCTTTCTTT. Translated, it gives CATRQGAATEAFF.